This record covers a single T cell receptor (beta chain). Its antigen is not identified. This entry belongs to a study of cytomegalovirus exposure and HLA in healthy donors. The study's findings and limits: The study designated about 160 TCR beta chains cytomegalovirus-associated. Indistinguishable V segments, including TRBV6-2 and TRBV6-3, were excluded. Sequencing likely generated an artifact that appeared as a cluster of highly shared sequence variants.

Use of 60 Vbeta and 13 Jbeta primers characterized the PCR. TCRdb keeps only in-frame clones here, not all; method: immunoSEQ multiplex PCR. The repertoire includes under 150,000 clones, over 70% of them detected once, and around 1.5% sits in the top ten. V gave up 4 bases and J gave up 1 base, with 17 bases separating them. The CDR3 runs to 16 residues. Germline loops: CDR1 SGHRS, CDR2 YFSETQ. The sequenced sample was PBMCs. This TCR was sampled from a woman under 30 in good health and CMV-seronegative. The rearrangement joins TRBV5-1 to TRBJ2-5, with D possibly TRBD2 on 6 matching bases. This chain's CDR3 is CASSTGLGKGQETQYF. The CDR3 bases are TGCGCCAGCAGCACGGGACTGGGGAAGGGCCAAGAGACCCAGTACTTC.